This TCR beta chain was recovered during a study of cytomegalovirus exposure and HLA in healthy donors. A few counts support this clone. Researchers ran the PCR with 60 Vbeta and 13 Jbeta primers. Data came from immunoSEQ multiplex PCR; TCRdb stores just in-frame clones and leaves some out. The table has 150,000 to 200,000 clones, around 77% seen once; the top ten hold 1.3% to 1.5%. The length of the CDR3 is 13 residues. Germline-derived CDR1 and CDR2 are GTSNPN and SVGIG (reference sequence). Trimming removed 5 bases at V and 7 bases at J, with 14 bases between. Sequenced material: PBMCs. The chain recombines TRBV30 with TRBJ1-4; D may be TRBD1 (5 bases). The sequence came from a woman aged 30 to 39 in good health and CMV-seronegative. CDR3 DNA: TGTGCCTGGTCAGAGGCAGGGTTTGAAAAACTGTTTTTT. Protein sequence: CAWSEAGFEKLFF.